Listed here is a single TCR beta chain. Its target is unknown. The CDR3 contains 14 residues. In germline, CDR1 is MGHRA, CDR2 YSYEKL. Deletions cut 4 bases from V and 2 bases from J, with 10 bases between. The data derive from a study of siplizumab effects on memory and regulatory T cells. Notes on the study in general: No more than a minor fraction of alloreactive clones could be traced back to unstimulated subsets. Roughly 75-96% of proliferating CD4+ or CD8+ clones defied assignment to a naive or memory phenotype. It was never confirmed that proliferating Tregs from siplizumab cultures were suppressive.

Assays examined about 100,000 TCR templates per sample. The repertoire was sequenced with immunoSEQ multiplex PCR; TCRdb's copy has only in-frame clones and lacks some. The sample carries over 70,000 clones, 95% recorded once. This chain connects TRBV4-1 to TRBJ2-3; D gene uncertain. This receptor was identified in a human donor in good health. Sequencing was done on a sample of CD8+ T cells sorted from blood. In DNA, the CDR3 is TGCGCCAGCAGCCTAAGTCACTACACAGATACGCAGTATTTT. This gives the protein CASSLSHYTDTQYF.